Shown below are 32 T cell receptor beta chains from a single sample sequenced in a study of spatial heterogeneity in lung cancer. MiXCR, applied by TCRdb to the 5' RACE reads, yields one record per CDR3 protein. The data hold around 92,000 distinct CDR3 sequences, with about 12% observed a single time. Noted time point: sample taken at primary tumor resection. The specimen was PBMCs, collected at surgery. These receptors were obtained from a male donor with early-stage non-small cell lung cancer.

The chain couples TRBV6-5 to TRBJ2-2; 12 positions match TRBD2. J gave up 7 bases and V 6 bases, and 12 bases lay outside the gene matches. The CDR3 has 17 residues. Germline V lookup: CDR1 MNHEY, CDR2 SVGAGI. The CDR3, as DNA: TGTGCCAGCAGACGCCTCCCTAGCGGGAGGGCCATCGGGGAGCTGTTTTTT. Amino acids: CASRRLPSGRAIGELFF.

The gene calls are TRBV7-2 and TRBJ2-7; TRBD1 agrees at 7 bases. This CDR3 spans 16 amino acids. Germline lookup yields CDR1 SGHTA and CDR2 FQGNSA. V was pared by 1 base and J by 0 bases, with 6 bases of the junction left unmatched. Written as DNA, the CDR3 is TGTGCCAGCAGCTTAGGGGGACAGACGAGCTCCTACGAGCAGTACTTC. This gives the protein CASSLGGQTSSYEQYF. The variable domain in full, with the rest retrieved from reference TRBV7-2 and TRBJ2-7, is GAGVSQSPSNKVTEKGKDVELRCDPISGHTALYWYRQSLGQGLEFLIYFQGNSAPDKSGLPSDRFSAERTGGSVSTLTIQRTQQEDSAVYLCASSLGGQTSSYEQYFGPGTRLTVT.

This clonotype has a handful of counts. V usage is TRBV12-3 or TRBV12-4 and J usage is TRBJ2-7, with 7 bases that match TRBD1. The length of the CDR3 is 14 residues. The V gene end was trimmed by 2 bases and the J gene end by 2 bases; junction bases not matched to a gene: 3. Written as DNA, the CDR3 is TGTGCCAGCAGTTTACCTGACAGGGCCTACGAGCAGTACTTC. It codes for CASSLPDRAYEQYF.

This sequence joins TRBV6-6 and TRBJ2-2; D is perhaps TRBD1 (6 bases). V lost 0 bases and J 5 bases, leaving 13 bases between the germline ends. This CDR3 is built from 16 residues. In germline, CDR1 is MNHNY, CDR2 SVGAGI (reference sequence). CDR3 DNA sequence: TGTGCCAGCAGTTACTCGATCCAGGGGCTGACCGGGGAGCTGTTTTTT. This translates into CASSYSIQGLTGELFF.

This clonotype has a handful of counts. This rearrangement joins TRBV21-1 to TRBJ1-1; the table's D call, TRBD1, was not checked against the DNA. TRBV21-1 is a pseudogene segment. This CDR3 has 16 amino acids. This CDR3 reads CASPCSSGGADTEAFF. The CDR3 region has the DNA TGTGCCAGCCCTTGCTCGTCAGGGGGCGCCGACACTGAAGCTTTCTTT.

This clonotype was detected a few times. The rearrangement uses TRBV6-1 and TRBJ1-4; D unresolved. This CDR3 is 16 amino acids long. CDR1 is MNHNS and CDR2 is SASEGT in the germline V gene. Trimming took 4 bases from V and 0 from J, leaving 12 bases between them. Here the CDR3 DNA reads TGTGCCAGCAGTGTTGGATTTGCCACAACTAATGAAAAACTGTTTTTT. This translates into CASSVGFATTNEKLFF.

The CDR3 DNA is TGTGCCACCGGGGAGCAGTACTTC. Its protein is CATGEQYF. V is TRBV7-9 and J is TRBJ2-7; D is unclear. V was shortened by 10 bases and J by 7 bases, with 5 bases between the two germline ends. The CDR3 sequence is 8 residues long. Germline loops: CDR1 SEHNR, CDR2 FQNEAQ (reference sequence).

This CDR3 is CASSQVRPGQGIDEQFF. The DNA for the CDR3 is TGCGCCAGCAGCCAAGTAAGGCCGGGACAGGGGATAGATGAGCAGTTCTTC. The genes are TRBV4-3 and TRBJ2-1; 10 bases are a match to TRBD1. Germline lookup yields CDR1 LGHNA and CDR2 YSLEER. With V trimmed by 1 base and J by 8 bases, 11 bases remained unmatched. The CDR3 has 17 residues.

This chain joins TRBV27 and TRBJ2-7; 8 nucleotides agree with TRBD2. V was pared by 6 bases and J by 2 bases, with 6 bases of the junction left unmatched. CDR3 length equals 14 residues. CDR1 and CDR2 from the germline V gene are MNHEY and SMNVEV (reference sequence). CDR3 amino acids: CASSPGGGAYEQYF. For the CDR3, the DNA is TGTGCCAGCAGCCCCGGGGGGGGAGCCTACGAGCAGTACTTC.

This clonotype was found once. V and J are TRBV11-2 and TRBJ2-3; TRBD2 aligns across 9 bases. CDR3 length equals 16 residues. Trimming cost V 0 bases and J 8 bases; bases outside gene matches: 9. Germline CDR1 and CDR2: SGHAT and FQNNGV. DNA of the CDR3: TGTGCCAGCAGCTTAGATCTGGCGGGGGGGCTGGGTACGCAGTATTTT. This sequence encodes CASSLDLAGGLGTQYF.

At least ten counts were recorded for this clonotype. In DNA form, the CDR3 reads TGTGCCAGCAGCATAAGCGGGGCTAGCACAGATACGCAGTATTTT. Its protein product is CASSISGASTDTQYF. The gene calls are TRBV21-1 and TRBJ2-3. TRBV21-1 is reported as a pseudogene. This CDR3 is 15 amino acids long.

This CDR3 is CASSAPLGVSYEQYF. The CDR3 DNA sequence: TGTGCCAGCAGTGCCCCCCTTGGCGTCTCCTACGAGCAGTACTTC. The rearrangement links TRBV25-1 to TRBJ2-7; D is uncertain. The CDR3 covers 15 residues. CDR1 MGHDK and CDR2 SYGVNS come from the germline V gene. With 4 bases removed from V and 0 bases from J, the gap between germline ends came to 13 bases.

This clonotype was detected a few times. This CDR3 is CATSPGLNTGELFF. DNA of the CDR3: TGTGCCACCAGCCCCGGACTGAACACCGGGGAGCTGTTTTTT. This chain connects TRBV15 to TRBJ2-2, with D tentatively TRBD2 (5 bases). Per germline, CDR1 LNHNV and CDR2 YYDKDF (reference sequence). The CDR3 extends over 14 amino acids. Trimming left V 5 bases short and J 1 base short, with 8 bases between.

The sample holds a few counts of this clonotype. The chain employs TRBV5-1 and TRBJ2-7, with D hard to call. V was shortened by 5 bases and J by 2 bases, with 14 bases between the two germline ends. This CDR3 contains 14 residues. The V gene's germline CDR1 is SGHRS and CDR2 YFSETQ. The CDR3 loop is CASSYTHGPYEQYF. The CDR3 coding sequence is TGCGCCAGCAGTTATACCCATGGCCCCTACGAGCAGTACTTC.

J is TRBJ2-1 and V is TRBV21-1; the table names TRBD1, a call not compared with the DNA. TRBV21-1 is termed a pseudogene. The CDR3 is 15 amino acids. The CDR3 is CAEHPSSPGDNEQFF. The CDR3 DNA reads as TGTGCAGAACACCCCTCTTCTCCAGGGGACAATGAGCAGTTCTTC.

This clonotype was detected a few times. V and J are TRBV13 and TRBJ2-1; tentatively, D is TRBD1 (5 bases). V lost 5 bases to trimming and J lost 13 bases, with 12 bases between them. CDR1 is PRHDT, CDR2 FYEKMQ, per germline (reference sequence). This CDR3 region has 11 residues. The CDR3 region is CASSQVRVQFF. As DNA, the CDR3 is TGTGCCAGCAGCCAAGTCAGGGTACAGTTCTTC.

This clonotype was observed a few times. The chain uses TRBV12-3 or TRBV12-4 and TRBJ2-1; TRBD1 or TRBD2 may be the D gene (6 bases each). The CDR3 length is 15 residues. The V gene lost 6 bases and the J gene lost 7 bases, with 19 bases spanning the gap. The CDR3 coding sequence is TGTGCCAGCAGAGGGGGGCCAGGATTAACAAATGAGCAGTTCTTC. This encodes CASRGGPGLTNEQFF.

This sequence joins TRBV20-1 and TRBJ1-4; D not certain. The CDR3 extends over 14 amino acids. Per the germline V gene, CDR1 is DFQATT and CDR2 is SNEGSKA (reference sequence). The ends were cut back, 4 bases at V and 0 bases at J, with 9 bases in the middle. The CDR3 here is CSATGDSTNEKLFF. Written as DNA, the CDR3 is TGCAGTGCTACGGGCGACTCAACTAATGAAAAACTGTTTTTT.

This clonotype was detected only a few times. The chain employs TRBV6-5 and TRBJ2-2; no clear D gene. Germline V gene sequence: CDR1 MNHEY, CDR2 SVGAGI. V was cut by 8 bases and J by 4 bases, with 8 bases left in between. This CDR3 has 12 amino acids. As DNA, the CDR3 is TGTGCCAGCGTCGGGCTCACCGGGGAGCTGTTTTTT. Amino acid sequence: CASVGLTGELFF.

Points on this clonotype: The junction differs from germline at one of its ends, possibly a read error. The chain couples TRBV19 to TRBJ1-2; D uncertain. CDR1 and CDR2 from the germline V gene are LNHDA and SQIVND (reference sequence). This CDR3 comprises 15 residues. The CDR3 spells CASSPSSGRNYAYTF. CDR3 DNA sequence: TGTGCCAGTAGCCCTAGTTCCGGGCGCAACTATGCCTACACCTTC.

This chain links TRBV5-6 with TRBJ2-3; 7 bases fit TRBD2. The CDR3 runs to 16 residues. The J segment lost 4 bases and the V segment lost 0 bases, leaving 8 bases of the junction unmatched. Germline lookup yields CDR1 SGHDT and CDR2 YYEEEE. The CDR3 loop reads CASSLVPGGLADTQYF. The DNA for the CDR3 is TGTGCCAGCAGCTTGGTCCCGGGAGGTTTGGCAGATACGCAGTATTTT.

Many counts were recorded for this clonotype. The gene calls are TRBV7-9 and TRBJ1-6, with D possibly matching TRBD1 (6 bases). Trimming shortened V by 5 bases and J by 4 bases, and 9 bases separated the two germline ends. Germline V CDR1 and CDR2: SEHNR, FQNEAQ (reference sequence). The CDR3 extends over 14 amino acids. CDR3 residues: CASSETGYNSPLHF. CDR3 DNA: TGTGCCAGCAGCGAGACAGGATATAATTCACCCCTCCACTTT.

The chain uses TRBV2 and TRBJ1-5; maybe TRBD1 (5 bases). Trimming shortened V by 7 bases and J by 0 bases, and 16 bases separated the two germline ends. The V gene's germline CDR1 is SNHLY and CDR2 FYNNEI. This CDR3 has 16 amino acids. In DNA form, the CDR3 reads TGTGCCAGCATGGGGCACGCAGGGAATAGCAATCAGCCCCAGCATTTT. It is translated as CASMGHAGNSNQPQHF.

This clonotype has only a few counts. The chain uses TRBV19 and TRBJ1-1, with D possibly matching TRBD1 (5 bases). Germline V gene lookup returns CDR1 LNHDA and CDR2 SQIVND (reference sequence). The germline V and J ends were trimmed by 6 bases and 3 bases, with 14 bases remaining between them. The CDR3 is 14 residues long. The chain's CDR3 is CASRSRVLDTEAFF. The DNA for the CDR3 is TGTGCCAGTAGGAGCAGGGTTCTGGACACTGAAGCTTTCTTT.

This rearrangement joins TRBV28 to TRBJ1-2, with 9 positions matching TRBD1. Germline CDR1 MDHEN, CDR2 SYDVKM. V lost 5 bases and J lost 4; bases outside the gene matches: 5. The CDR3 is 14 residues long. CDR3 DNA: TGTGCCAGCAGTCCGGGGACAGGGTCCTATGGCTACACCTTC. Its protein product is CASSPGTGSYGYTF.

This chain's CDR3 is CASSLGSGSPLHF. The CDR3 region has the DNA TGTGCCAGCAGTTTAGGGTCCGGGTCACCCCTCCACTTT. V is TRBV27 and J is TRBJ1-6; D is unresolved. Germline V gene sequence: CDR1 MNHEY, CDR2 SMNVEV (reference sequence). The CDR3 length is 13 residues. V lost 2 bases to trimming and J lost 10 bases, with 9 bases between them.

The sample holds a few counts of this clonotype. The chain has TRBV4-3 and TRBJ2-5; 7 nucleotides match TRBD2. Germline assignment: CDR1 LGHNA and CDR2 YSLEER. V lost 2 bases to trimming and J lost 5 bases; unmatched junction nucleotides: 8. The CDR3 length is 15 residues. CDR3 loop: CASSQLSGNRETQYF. CDR3 in DNA: TGCGCCAGCAGCCAACTCAGCGGGAATAGGGAGACCCAGTACTTC.

A few counts support this clonotype. This chain uses TRBV9 with TRBJ2-7, with D unresolved. The CDR3 spans 15 residues. Germline CDR1 and CDR2: SGDLS and YYNGEE. V lost 0 bases and J 0 bases, leaving 10 bases between the germline ends. The CDR3 sequence is CASSVAPGYSYEQYF. The CDR3 DNA reads as TGTGCCAGCAGCGTAGCCCCCGGGTACTCCTACGAGCAGTACTTC.

The chain combines TRBV6-6 with TRBJ1-2; the match to TRBD1 covers 8 bases. CDR3 length: 15 amino acids. J was trimmed by 4 bases and V by 1 base; bases with no gene match: 5. Germline CDR1 is MNHNY and CDR2 is SVGAGI (reference sequence). The CDR3 sequence: CASSYWVGQGYGYTF. The CDR3 nucleotides read TGTGCCAGCAGTTACTGGGTAGGACAGGGCTATGGCTACACCTTC.

V usage is TRBV5-1 and J usage is TRBJ1-1; unclear D gene. Trimming left V 0 bases short and J 6 bases short, with 9 bases between. There are 13 residues in the CDR3. Per the germline V gene, CDR1 is SGHRS and CDR2 is YFSETQ. CDR3 protein: CASSLAAAAEAFF. In DNA, the CDR3 is TGCGCCAGCAGCTTGGCCGCCGCCGCTGAAGCTTTCTTT. Looking up the rest from reference TRBV5-1 and TRBJ1-1 gives the full variable domain: KAGVTQTPRYLIKTRGQQVTLSCSPISGHRSVSWYQQTPGQGLQFLFEYFSETQRNKGNFPGRFSGRQFSNSRSEMNVSTLELGDSALYLCASSLAAAAEAFFGQGTRLTVV.

The chain carries TRBV11-2 and TRBJ2-7, with 10 positions matching TRBD1. Germline loops: CDR1 SGHAT, CDR2 FQNNGV. This CDR3 is 15 amino acids long. J lost 1 base, V lost 4 bases, and 4 bases had no gene match. The CDR3 bases are TGTGCCAGCAGCTCATCGGGACAGGGGTCCTACGAGCAGTACTTC. Its protein is CASSSSGQGSYEQYF.

This clonotype was seen more than once but under ten times. V and J are TRBV28 and TRBJ2-7; D unclear. CDR1 is MDHEN and CDR2 is SYDVKM in the germline V gene. Trimming stripped 2 bases from V and 3 bases from J, with 5 bases between. The CDR3 consists of 12 residues. CDR3 in amino acids: CASSLPLYEQYF. CDR3 DNA sequence: TGTGCCAGCAGTTTACCTCTCTACGAGCAGTACTTC.